This TCR beta chain is drawn from a study of blood T cell repertoires in COVID-19 (dated by TCRdb to the early 2020s). In the study overall: Samples covering the acute and convalescent phases of COVID-19 were provided by collaborators in the United States, Italy and Spain. A de-identified subject ID, COVID-19 status, age in years and sex were almost always included in the sample metadata. Deeply sampled blood TCRbeta repertoires from subjects exposed to, actively infected with, or recovered from COVID-19 were included in the dataset. The samples were drawn from two sources: the first 160 participants of the ongoing ImmuneRACE study, and fewer than 1,500 subjects contributed by 6 global collaborators. The material from the prospective study consisted of cDNA or gDNA derived from T cells, B-cell-depleted T cells, or PBMCs. Where available, HLA class I and class II types were taken from metadata supplied by the sample provider and were not determined by assay-based typing. The repertoires were made available in a free public database intended to serve as a resource for research on the immune response to SARS-CoV-2.

For this clone: The clone's antigen remains unknown. Per-nucleotide qualities are absent, and no much larger clonotype sits a single base away.

The junction shows trimming of 5 bases on V and 3 bases on J, and the gene matches do not reach 10 bases of it. CDR1 and CDR2 were assigned from the germline V gene as SGHVS and FQNEAQ. Including cysteine and phenylalanine, the CDR3 has 16 amino acids. Of all the DNA, just the CDR3 is kept, 48 bases in frame from base 1. The study at large found these results: Clinical and demographic metadata were provided uncurated, with the amount varying by source and participant.

TCRbeta CDR3 regions were amplified from genomic DNA using the immunoSEQ Assay, a bias-controlled multiplex PCR. In the authors' own workflow: Within the assay, amplification of reference gene primers was used to estimate how many nucleated cells each sample contained. To quantify the absolute abundance of each unique TCRbeta CDR3 rearrangement, sequence reads were collapsed and filtered. For each sample, productive Simpson clonality was calculated as the square root of Simpson's diversity index over productive rearrangements. The source is immuneACCESS, and TCRdb retained only in-frame sequences with V and J called. Part of the clones is not carried over; for the studies checked, unresolved V genes explain less than half of this, and the remainder is unexplained. That table is the source of V, J and clone size, and D and trimming were worked out from the DNA. This sample gives 200,000 to 300,000 clones in total; approximately 88% of them show up just once. Together, the top ten hold over 1% of the sample.

In the prospective study, participants were roughly 18 to 90 years old, resided in approximately 25 geographic areas of the United States, and were enrolled through a virtual design. To assign participants to cohorts, the prospective study relied on clinical history that participants themselves reported in a screening survey and a study questionnaire. Each participant in the prospective study had whole blood, serum and a nasopharyngeal or oropharyngeal swab collected by mobile phlebotomists. Participants in the prospective study had the option to provide additional blood draws and questionnaires over a roughly two-month period. Prospective study blood samples were shipped either frozen or at room temperature before DNA extraction.

This clonotype was sampled from a woman in her thirties or forties with acute COVID-19. Sequenced sample: PBMCs or T cells enriched from blood (not recorded which). The chain joins TRBV7-8 to TRBJ1-5, with TRBD1 identical over 7 junction bases. Read as DNA, the sequence is TGTGCCAGCAGCCCAAGACGGGACAGATACAATCAGCCCCAGCATTTT. It translates to CASSPRRDRYNQPQHF.